This T cell receptor (beta chain) was profiled in a study of blood T cell repertoires in COVID-19. Background on the study: Samples came from the United States, Italy and Spain, spanning acute and convalescent COVID-19. PBMCs, B-cell-depleted T cells, or T cells were the source of the cDNA or gDNA that made up the material.

The V gene lost 6 bases and the J gene lost 6 bases, with 11 bases spanning the gap. This CDR3 is 13 amino acids long. CDR1 and CDR2 (germline): LNHDA, SQIVND (reference sequence). Patients in Seattle were enrolled during active infection, then followed longitudinally. Original data processing: Amplification from reference gene primers served as the basis for estimated nucleated cell counts. This table comes from immunoSEQ multiplex PCR, and its TCRdb copy is limited to in-frame clones, with some not included. The V and J calls and clone size are taken from that table; D and trimming were inferred from the DNA. The data show 150,000 to 200,000 clones, over 85% seen once.

This rearrangement joins TRBV19 to TRBJ2-2; no clear D gene. Sequenced material: peripheral blood. The sequence was obtained from a woman aged 55-75 years with COVID-19, enrolled during active disease. CDR3 protein: CASRVPSSGELFF. Written as DNA, the CDR3 is TGTGCCAGTAGAGTCCCTAGTTCCGGGGAGCTGTTTTTT.